One and the same sample provided the 2 T cell receptor beta chains below, sequenced in a study of technical replicates of blood from four donors (dated by TCRdb to 2015 to 2018). Library construction relied on the immunoSEQ multiplex PCR assay. The source is immuneACCESS, and TCRdb retained only in-frame sequences with V and J called. Part of the clones is not carried over; for the studies checked, unresolved V genes explain less than half of this, and the remainder is unexplained. Within this sample are some 91,000 clones, with around 95% of them counted one time only. The top ten hold 0.2% to 0.25% of the sample. The sequenced sample was T cells isolated from PBMCs. The receptors derive from a human donor in good health.

CDR3 nucleotides: TGTGCCAGCAGCCAAGTGGGGGCCACTGAAGCTTTCTTT. Encoded protein: CASSQVGATEAFF. The chain uses TRBV14 and TRBJ1-1, with a tentative D call TRBD1 (6 bases). Trimming took off 1 base at V and 4 bases at J, with 7 bases between the two ends. This CDR3 spans 13 amino acids. Looked up from germline, CDR1 is SGHDN and CDR2 is FVKESK. Full variable domain (missing parts from reference TRBV14 and TRBJ1-1): EAGVTQFPSHSVIEKGQTVTLRCDPISGHDNLYWYRRVMGKEIKFLLHFVKESKQDESGMPNNRFLAERTGGTYSTLKVQPAELEDSGVYFCASSQVGATEAFFGQGTRLTVV.

The CDR3 spells CASSLSFVGAGVSDEQYF. In DNA form, the CDR3 reads TGTGCCAGCAGCTTATCATTTGTTGGGGCGGGAGTATCCGACGAGCAGTACTTC. The chain is built from TRBV7-9 and TRBJ2-7, with 7 nucleotides matching TRBD2. The junction had 18 bases not matched to a gene; V was cut back by 2 bases and J by 5 bases. CDR1 is SEHNR and CDR2 is FQNEAQ in the germline V gene (reference sequence). This CDR3 spans 18 amino acids.